This T cell receptor (beta chain) was recovered during a study of blood T cell repertoires in COVID-19. In the study overall: The United States, Italy and Spain were the sources of the acute and convalescent COVID-19 samples. PBMCs, B-cell-depleted T cells, or T cells provided the cDNA or gDNA that made up the material.

Methods used by the authors: How many nucleated cells were present was estimated from reference gene primer amplification. The table came from immunoSEQ multiplex PCR; TCRdb's copy has only in-frame clones and leaves some out. For V, J and clone size, that table is used; D and trimming come from the DNA. The sample includes more than 250,000 clones, more than 85% of them seen just once. Germline V CDR1 and CDR2: GTSNPN, SVGIG (reference sequence). The CDR3 is 15 amino acids. V was shortened by 4 bases and J by 2 bases, with 12 bases between the two germline ends. This chain uses TRBV30 with TRBJ1-6; D perhaps matches TRBD1 (5 bases). The sample consisted of peripheral blood. This receptor was taken from a man between 18 and 35 years old with active or convalescent COVID-19. The CDR3 region has the DNA TGTGCCTGGATCTCAAGACAGACCTATAATTCACCCCTCCACTTT. Translation: CAWISRQTYNSPLHF.